The present entry profiles one T cell receptor beta chain with its context. Its specific antigen is unknown. Per-base quality was not reported, and no clone a single base away is much larger than it. These data come from a study of CD8 T cells in Susac syndrome (dated by TCRdb to between 2019 and 2020). At the level of the whole study: Whether CD8+ T cell activation and differentiation in Susac syndrome was antigen driven was tested using repertoire sequencing. CD8+ T cell repertoire clonality was compared between 12 healthy donors, some 14 Susac syndrome patients and around 16 multiple sclerosis patients.

RNA was extracted using the RNeasy kit, and about 0.45 to 1 microgram was reverse transcribed with random hexamers. The immunoSEQ multiplex PCR assay, which covers 54 Vbeta and 13 Jbeta segments, was used to amplify TCR beta CDR3 regions. Bias from PCR amplification was corrected by using a synthetic template baseline for primer optimization and for computational correction. On the authors' methods: Reads were annotated to V, D and J genes according to IMGT and were analyzed with immunoSEQ Analyzer, with only productive sequences retained. Clonality was computed as one minus Shannon entropy normalized by log2 of the number of productive unique sequences. Public and private clones were assessed among the 100 most prevalent clones of each patient and control. Susac-specific clones were defined as absent from healthy and MS cohorts, 1052 published viral clones and other ImmuneACCESS disease sequences. The public reads were run again by TCRdb, first through fastp at Q25 and then through MiXCR, and only productive beta chains were kept. Here each entry gathers all rows of one CDR3 protein and keeps the most common genes and DNA. Here the V and J calls rest on TCRdb's processing, not on the authors' analysis. In all, the sample holds 200,000 to 250,000 distinct CDR3 sequences, and about 94% of those were seen once. The ten most abundant clones make up around 0.14% of the sample.

High-throughput TCR beta sequencing profiled peripheral blood CD8+ and CD4+ T cells from healthy donors, Susac syndrome patients and multiple sclerosis patients. Multiple sclerosis controls were treatment-naive patients with stable or active relapsing-remitting disease fulfilling revised McDonald criteria. Bulk CD8+ and CD4+ T cells were purified by magnetic negative isolation, while CD8+ TEMRA cells were enriched using FACS. Blood was drawn into EDTA tubes, processed within 24 hours, and PBMCs were isolated by density gradient centrifugation. PBMCs intended for TCR sequencing were cryopreserved in liquid nitrogen and were subsequently thawed in a 37 degrees C water bath. The sorted or isolated CD4+, CD8+ and CD8+ TEMRA cells reached a purity of at least 90%. Results and caveats for the whole study, not just this receptor: The study acknowledged that relatively few individuals were included in the TCR sequencing and HLA analysis.

V is clipped by 4 bases and J by 1 base, and the sequence between their germline boundaries is 13 bases long. The CDR3 runs 15 amino acids, cysteine and phenylalanine included. The read is trimmed to its CDR3 DNA, 45 bases read in frame from base 1. Recombination linked TRBV12-3 or TRBV12-4 to TRBJ1-1; no D gene can be assigned with confidence. Sequences were obtained from CD8+ T cells from PBMCs. This TCR was recovered from a human donor with multiple sclerosis. The nucleotide sequence is TGTGCCAGCAGTTATCCGGGAATTACGAACACTGAAGCTTTCTTT. Its product reads: CASSYPGITNTEAFF.